The table lists the clone carrying this T cell receptor (beta chain) with a count of one. Germline values: CDR1 GTSNPN, CDR2 SVGIG (reference sequence). The CDR3 has 12 residues. V was pared by 2 bases and J by 12 bases, with 6 bases of the junction left unmatched. This sample stems from a study of blood T cell repertoires in COVID-19. Libraries were prepared by immunoSEQ multiplex PCR; TCRdb keeps only in-frame clonotypes and omits some of them. The sample includes approximately 150,000 clones, 87% of them seen just once. The chain couples TRBV30 to TRBJ1-2, with 10 bases matching TRBD1. The source is a human donor with acute COVID-19. The donor label of this sample is uncertain. The sequencing input was PBMCs or T cells enriched from blood (not recorded which). This CDR3 is CAWSRTGGFHTF. The CDR3, as DNA: TGTGCCTGGAGTAGGACAGGGGGATTTCACACCTTC.